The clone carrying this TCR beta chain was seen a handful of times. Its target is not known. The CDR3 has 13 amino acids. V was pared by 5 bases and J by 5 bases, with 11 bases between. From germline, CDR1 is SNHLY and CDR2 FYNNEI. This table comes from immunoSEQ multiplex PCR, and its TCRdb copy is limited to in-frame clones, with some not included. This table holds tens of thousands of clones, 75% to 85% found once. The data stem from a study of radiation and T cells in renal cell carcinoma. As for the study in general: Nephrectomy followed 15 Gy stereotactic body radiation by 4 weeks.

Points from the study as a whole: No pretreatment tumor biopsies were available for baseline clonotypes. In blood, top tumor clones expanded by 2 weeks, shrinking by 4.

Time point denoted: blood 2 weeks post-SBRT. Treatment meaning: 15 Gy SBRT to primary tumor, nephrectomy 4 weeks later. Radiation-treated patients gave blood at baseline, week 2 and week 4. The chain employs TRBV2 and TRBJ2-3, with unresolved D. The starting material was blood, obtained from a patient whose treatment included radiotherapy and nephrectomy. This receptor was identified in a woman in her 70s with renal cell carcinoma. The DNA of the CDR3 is TGTGCCAGCAGTCCCACCCCGCGAGATACGCAGTATTTT. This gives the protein CASSPTPRDTQYF.